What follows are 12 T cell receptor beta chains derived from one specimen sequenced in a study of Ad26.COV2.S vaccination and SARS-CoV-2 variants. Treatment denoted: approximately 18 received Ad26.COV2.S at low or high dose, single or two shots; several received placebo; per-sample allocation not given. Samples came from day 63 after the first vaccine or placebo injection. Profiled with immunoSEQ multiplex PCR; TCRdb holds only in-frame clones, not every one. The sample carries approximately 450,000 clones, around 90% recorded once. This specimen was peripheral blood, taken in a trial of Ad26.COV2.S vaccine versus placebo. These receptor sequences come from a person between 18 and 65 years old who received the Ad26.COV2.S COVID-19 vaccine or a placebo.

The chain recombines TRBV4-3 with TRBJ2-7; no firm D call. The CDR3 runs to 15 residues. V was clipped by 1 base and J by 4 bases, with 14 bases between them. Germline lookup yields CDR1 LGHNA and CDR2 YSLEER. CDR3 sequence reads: CASSQVPLGWYEQYF. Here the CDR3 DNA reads TGCGCCAGCAGCCAAGTCCCACTGGGGTGGTACGAGCAGTACTTC.

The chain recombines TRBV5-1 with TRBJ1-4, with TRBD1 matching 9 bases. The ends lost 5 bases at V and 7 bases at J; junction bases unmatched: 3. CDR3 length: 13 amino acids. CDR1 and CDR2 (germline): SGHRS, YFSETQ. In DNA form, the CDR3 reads TGCGCCAGCAGACAGGGGGCGAGTGAAAAACTGTTTTTT. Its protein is CASRQGASEKLFF. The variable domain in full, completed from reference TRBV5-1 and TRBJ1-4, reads KAGVTQTPRYLIKTRGQQVTLSCSPISGHRSVSWYQQTPGQGLQFLFEYFSETQRNKGNFPGRFSGRQFSNSRSEMNVSTLELGDSALYLCASRQGASEKLFFGSGTQLSVL.

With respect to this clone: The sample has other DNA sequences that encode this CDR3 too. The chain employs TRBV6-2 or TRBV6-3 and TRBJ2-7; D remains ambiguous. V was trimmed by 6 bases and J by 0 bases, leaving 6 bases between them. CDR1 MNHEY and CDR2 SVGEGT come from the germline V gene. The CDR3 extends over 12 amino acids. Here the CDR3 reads CASSPSSYEQYF. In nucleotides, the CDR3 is TGTGCCAGCAGCCCGAGCTCCTACGAGCAGTACTTC.

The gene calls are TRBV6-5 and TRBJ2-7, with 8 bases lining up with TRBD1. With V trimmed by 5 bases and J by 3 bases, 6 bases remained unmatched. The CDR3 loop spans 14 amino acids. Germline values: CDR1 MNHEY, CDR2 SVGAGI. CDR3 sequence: CASSTQTGVYEQYF. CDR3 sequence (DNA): TGTGCCAGCAGTACCCAGACAGGGGTCTACGAGCAGTACTTC.

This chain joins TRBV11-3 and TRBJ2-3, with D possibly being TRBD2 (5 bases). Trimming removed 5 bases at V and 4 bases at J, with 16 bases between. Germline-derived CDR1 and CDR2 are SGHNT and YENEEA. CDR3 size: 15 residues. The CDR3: CASSPEGGIADTQYF. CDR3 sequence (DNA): TGTGCCAGCAGCCCCGAGGGTGGTATAGCAGATACGCAGTATTTT.

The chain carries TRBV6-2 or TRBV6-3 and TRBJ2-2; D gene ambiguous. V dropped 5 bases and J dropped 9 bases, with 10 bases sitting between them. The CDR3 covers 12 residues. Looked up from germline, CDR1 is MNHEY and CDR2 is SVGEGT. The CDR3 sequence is CASSPSGRELFF. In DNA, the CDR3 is TGTGCCAGCAGTCCCTCGGGCCGGGAGCTGTTTTTT.

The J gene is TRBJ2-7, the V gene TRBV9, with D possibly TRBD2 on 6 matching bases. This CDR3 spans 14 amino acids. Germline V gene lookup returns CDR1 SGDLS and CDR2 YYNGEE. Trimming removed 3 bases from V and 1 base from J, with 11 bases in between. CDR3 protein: CASSAGSGSYEQYF. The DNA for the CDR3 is TGTGCCAGCAGCGCCGGTAGCGGATCCTACGAGCAGTACTTC.

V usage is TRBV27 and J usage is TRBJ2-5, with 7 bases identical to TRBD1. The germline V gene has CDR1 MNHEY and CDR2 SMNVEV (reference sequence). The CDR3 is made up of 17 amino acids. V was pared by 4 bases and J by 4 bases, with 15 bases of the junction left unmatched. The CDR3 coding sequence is TGTGCCAGCAGTTCGCCGACAGGGCCGCTTGGGATAGAGACCCAGTACTTC. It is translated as CASSSPTGPLGIETQYF.

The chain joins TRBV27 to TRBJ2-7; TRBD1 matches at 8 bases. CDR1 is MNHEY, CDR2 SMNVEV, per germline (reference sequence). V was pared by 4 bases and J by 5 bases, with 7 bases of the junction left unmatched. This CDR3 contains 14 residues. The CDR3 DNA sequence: TGTGCCAGCAGTTCCTACGGACAGGGCCACGAGCAGTACTTC. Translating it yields CASSSYGQGHEQYF.

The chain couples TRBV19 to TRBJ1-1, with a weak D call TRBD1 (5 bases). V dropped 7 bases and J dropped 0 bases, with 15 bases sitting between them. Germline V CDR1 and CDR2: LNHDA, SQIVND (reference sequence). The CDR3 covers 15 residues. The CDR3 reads CASTLEGSLNTEAFF. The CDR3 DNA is TGTGCCAGTACCCTAGAGGGGTCCCTGAACACTGAAGCTTTCTTT.

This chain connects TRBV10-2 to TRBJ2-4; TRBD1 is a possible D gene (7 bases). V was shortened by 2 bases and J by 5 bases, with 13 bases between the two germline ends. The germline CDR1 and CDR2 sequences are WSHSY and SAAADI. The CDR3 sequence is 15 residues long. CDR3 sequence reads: CASSEPDREENIQYF. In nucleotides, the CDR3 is TGCGCCAGCAGTGAGCCCGACAGGGAGGAAAACATTCAGTACTTC.

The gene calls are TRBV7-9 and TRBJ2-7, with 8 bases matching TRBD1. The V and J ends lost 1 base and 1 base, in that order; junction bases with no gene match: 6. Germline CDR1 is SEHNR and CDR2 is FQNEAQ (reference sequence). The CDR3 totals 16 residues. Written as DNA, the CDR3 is TGTGCCAGCAGCTTAGGTGGGACAGGTGCTTCCTACGAGCAGTACTTC. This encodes CASSLGGTGASYEQYF.